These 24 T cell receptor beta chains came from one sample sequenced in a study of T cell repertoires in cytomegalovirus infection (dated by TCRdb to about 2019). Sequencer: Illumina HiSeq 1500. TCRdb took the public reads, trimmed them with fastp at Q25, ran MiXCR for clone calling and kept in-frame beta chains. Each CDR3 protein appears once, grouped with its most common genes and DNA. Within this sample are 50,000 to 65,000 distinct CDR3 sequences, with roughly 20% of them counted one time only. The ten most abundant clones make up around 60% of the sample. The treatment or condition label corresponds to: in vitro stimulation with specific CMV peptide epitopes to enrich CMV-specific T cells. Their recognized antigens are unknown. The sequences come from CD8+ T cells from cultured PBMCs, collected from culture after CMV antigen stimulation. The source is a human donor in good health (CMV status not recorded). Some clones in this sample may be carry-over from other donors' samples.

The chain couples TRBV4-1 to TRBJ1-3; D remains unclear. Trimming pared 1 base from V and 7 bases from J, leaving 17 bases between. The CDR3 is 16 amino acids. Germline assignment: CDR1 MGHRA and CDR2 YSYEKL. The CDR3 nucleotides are TGCGCCAGCAGCCAAGTGTTTGACTACCAACTGAACACCATATATTTT. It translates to CASSQVFDYQLNTIYF.

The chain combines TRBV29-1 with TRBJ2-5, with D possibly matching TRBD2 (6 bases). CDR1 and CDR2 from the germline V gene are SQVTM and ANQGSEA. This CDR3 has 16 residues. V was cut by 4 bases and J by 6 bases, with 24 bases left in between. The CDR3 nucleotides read TGCAGCGTTGGGGCAGGGTTCGAGACGGGAGTTAAGACCCAGTACTTC. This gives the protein CSVGAGFETGVKTQYF.

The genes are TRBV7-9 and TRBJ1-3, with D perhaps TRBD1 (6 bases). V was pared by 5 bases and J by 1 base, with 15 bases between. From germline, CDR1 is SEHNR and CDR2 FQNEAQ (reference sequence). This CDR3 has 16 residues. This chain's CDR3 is CASSKDSLESGNTIYF. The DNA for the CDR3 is TGTGCCAGCAGCAAGGACAGCCTCGAGTCTGGAAACACCATATATTTT.

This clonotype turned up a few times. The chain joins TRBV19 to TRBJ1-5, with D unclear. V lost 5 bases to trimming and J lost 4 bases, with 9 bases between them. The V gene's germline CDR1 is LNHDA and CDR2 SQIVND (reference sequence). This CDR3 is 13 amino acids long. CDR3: CASSVRVNQPQHF. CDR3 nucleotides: TGTGCCAGTAGTGTAAGGGTAAATCAGCCCCAGCATTTT.

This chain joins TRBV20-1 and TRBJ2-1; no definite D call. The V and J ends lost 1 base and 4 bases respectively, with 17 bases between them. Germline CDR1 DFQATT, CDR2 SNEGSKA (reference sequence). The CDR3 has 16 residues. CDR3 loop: CSARVPGSVSYNEQFF. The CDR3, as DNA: TGCAGTGCTAGAGTCCCCGGGTCAGTGAGTTACAATGAGCAGTTCTTC.

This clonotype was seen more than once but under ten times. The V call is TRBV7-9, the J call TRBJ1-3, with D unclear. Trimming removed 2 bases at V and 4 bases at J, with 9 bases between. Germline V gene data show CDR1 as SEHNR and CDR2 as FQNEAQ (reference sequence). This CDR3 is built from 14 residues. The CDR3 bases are TGTGCCAGCAGCTTACAAGGGTCCGGAAACACCATATATTTT. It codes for CASSLQGSGNTIYF.

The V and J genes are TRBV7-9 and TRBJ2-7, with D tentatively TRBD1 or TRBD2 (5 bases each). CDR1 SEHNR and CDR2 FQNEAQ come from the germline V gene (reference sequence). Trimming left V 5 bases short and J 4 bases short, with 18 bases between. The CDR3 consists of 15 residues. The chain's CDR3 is CASSAPGPQAYEQYF. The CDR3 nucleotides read TGTGCCAGCAGCGCGCCGGGACCCCAGGCTTACGAGCAGTACTTC.

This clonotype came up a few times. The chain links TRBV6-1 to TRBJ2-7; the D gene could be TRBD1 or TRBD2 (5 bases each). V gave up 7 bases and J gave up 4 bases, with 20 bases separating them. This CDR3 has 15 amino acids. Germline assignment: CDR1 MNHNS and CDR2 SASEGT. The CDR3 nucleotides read TGTGCCAGCACCCCCTCCCGGGACGGGCTTTACGAGCAGTACTTC. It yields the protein CASTPSRDGLYEQYF.

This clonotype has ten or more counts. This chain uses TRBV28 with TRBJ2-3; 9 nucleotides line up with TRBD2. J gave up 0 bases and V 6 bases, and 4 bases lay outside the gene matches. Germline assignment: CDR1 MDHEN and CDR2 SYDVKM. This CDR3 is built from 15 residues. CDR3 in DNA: TGTGCCAGCAGCTTAGCGGGAGTGAGCACAGATACGCAGTATTTT. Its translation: CASSLAGVSTDTQYF.

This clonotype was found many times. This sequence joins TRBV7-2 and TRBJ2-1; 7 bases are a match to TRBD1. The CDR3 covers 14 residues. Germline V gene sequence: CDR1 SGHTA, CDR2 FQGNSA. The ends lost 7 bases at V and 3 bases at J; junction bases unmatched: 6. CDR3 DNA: TGTGCCAGCACCCCGACAGGGAACTACAATGAGCAGTTCTTC. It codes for CASTPTGNYNEQFF.

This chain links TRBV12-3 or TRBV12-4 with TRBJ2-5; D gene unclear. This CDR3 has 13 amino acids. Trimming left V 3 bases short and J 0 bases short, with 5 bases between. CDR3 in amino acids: CASSFKYQETQYF. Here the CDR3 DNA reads TGTGCCAGCAGTTTTAAGTACCAAGAGACCCAGTACTTC.

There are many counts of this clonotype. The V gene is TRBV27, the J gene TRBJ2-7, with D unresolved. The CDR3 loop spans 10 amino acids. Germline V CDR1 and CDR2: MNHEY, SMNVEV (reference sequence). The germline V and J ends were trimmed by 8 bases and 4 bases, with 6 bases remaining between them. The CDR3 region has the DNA TGTGCCAGCGGACGTTACGAGCAGTACTTC. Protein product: CASGRYEQYF.

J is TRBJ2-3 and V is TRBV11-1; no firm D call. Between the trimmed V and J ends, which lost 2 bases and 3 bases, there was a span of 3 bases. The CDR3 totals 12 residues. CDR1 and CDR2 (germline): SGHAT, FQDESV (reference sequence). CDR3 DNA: TGTGCCAGCAGCTTATGGACAGATACGCAGTATTTT. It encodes CASSLWTDTQYF.

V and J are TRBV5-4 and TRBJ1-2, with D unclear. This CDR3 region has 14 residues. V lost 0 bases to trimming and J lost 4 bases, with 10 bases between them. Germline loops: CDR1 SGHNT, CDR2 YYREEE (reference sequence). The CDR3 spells CASSLVTDFYGYTF. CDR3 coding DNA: TGTGCCAGCAGCTTGGTCACAGACTTCTATGGCTACACCTTC.

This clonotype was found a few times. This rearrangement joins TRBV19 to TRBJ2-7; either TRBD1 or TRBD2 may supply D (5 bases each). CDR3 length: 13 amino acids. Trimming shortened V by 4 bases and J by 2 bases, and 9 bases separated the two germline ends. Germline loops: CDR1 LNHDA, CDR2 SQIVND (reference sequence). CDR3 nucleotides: TGTGCCAGTAGTAAAGGGACGACCTACGAGCAGTACTTC. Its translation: CASSKGTTYEQYF.

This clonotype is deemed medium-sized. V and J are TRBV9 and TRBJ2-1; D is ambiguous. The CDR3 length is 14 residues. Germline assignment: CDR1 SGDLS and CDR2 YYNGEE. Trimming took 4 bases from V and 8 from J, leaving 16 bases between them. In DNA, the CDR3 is TGTGCCAGCAGCCCCCATGAAGAATGGGATGAGCAGTTCTTC. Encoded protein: CASSPHEEWDEQFF.

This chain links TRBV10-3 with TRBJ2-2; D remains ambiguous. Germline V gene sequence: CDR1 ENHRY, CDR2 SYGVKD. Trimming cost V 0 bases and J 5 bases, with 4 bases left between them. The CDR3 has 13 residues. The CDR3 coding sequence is TGTGCCATCAGTGAGTCTTTGACCGGGGAGCTGTTTTTT. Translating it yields CAISESLTGELFF.

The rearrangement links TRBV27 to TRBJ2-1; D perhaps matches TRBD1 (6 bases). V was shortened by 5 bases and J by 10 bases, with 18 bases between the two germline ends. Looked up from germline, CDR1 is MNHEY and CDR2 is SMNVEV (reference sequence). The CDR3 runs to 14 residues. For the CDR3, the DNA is TGTGCCAGCAGTAACCGGGACAAGCTTACGGAGCAGTTCTTC. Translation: CASSNRDKLTEQFF.

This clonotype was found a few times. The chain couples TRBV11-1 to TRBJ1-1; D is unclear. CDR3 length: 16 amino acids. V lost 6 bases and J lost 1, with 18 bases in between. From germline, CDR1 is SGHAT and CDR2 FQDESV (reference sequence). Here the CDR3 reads CASRKTRVLGNTEAFF. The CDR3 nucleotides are TGTGCCAGCAGAAAAACCCGCGTTCTCGGGAACACTGAAGCTTTCTTT.

The CDR3 sequence: CASSIEGAPNTEAFF. CDR3 sequence (DNA): TGTGCCAGCTCAATCGAGGGGGCGCCGAACACTGAAGCTTTCTTT. The chain is built from TRBV27 and TRBJ1-1; 7 positions match TRBD1. Germline assignment: CDR1 MNHEY and CDR2 SMNVEV (reference sequence). This CDR3 contains 15 residues. J gave up 1 base and V 8 bases, and 10 bases lay outside the gene matches.

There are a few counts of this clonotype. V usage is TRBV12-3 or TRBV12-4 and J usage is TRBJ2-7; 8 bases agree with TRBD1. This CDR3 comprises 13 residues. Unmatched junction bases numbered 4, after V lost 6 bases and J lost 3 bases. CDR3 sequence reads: CASRVQGGYEQYF. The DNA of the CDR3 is TGTGCCAGCAGGGTACAGGGGGGCTACGAGCAGTACTTC.

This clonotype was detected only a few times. In DNA, the CDR3 is TGTGCCAGCAGTACGGGTCCTTACTCGAACACTGAAGCTTTCTTT. Translation: CASSTGPYSNTEAFF. The rearrangement joins TRBV6-1 to TRBJ1-1; D is undetermined. Trimming removed 5 bases from V and 1 base from J, with 14 bases in between. The germline CDR1 and CDR2 sequences are MNHNS and SASEGT. There are 15 residues in the CDR3.

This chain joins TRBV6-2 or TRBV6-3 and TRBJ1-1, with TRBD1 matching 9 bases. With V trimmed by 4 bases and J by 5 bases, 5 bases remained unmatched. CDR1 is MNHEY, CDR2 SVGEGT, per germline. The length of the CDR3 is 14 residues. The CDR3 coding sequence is TGTGCCAGCAGTTTGGACAGGGGTCAAACTGAAGCTTTCTTT. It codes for CASSLDRGQTEAFF.

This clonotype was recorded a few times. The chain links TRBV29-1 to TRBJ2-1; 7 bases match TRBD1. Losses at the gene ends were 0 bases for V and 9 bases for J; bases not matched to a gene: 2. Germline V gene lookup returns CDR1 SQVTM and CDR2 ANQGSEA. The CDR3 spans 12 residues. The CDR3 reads CSVEEQGSEQFF. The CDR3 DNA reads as TGCAGCGTTGAAGAACAGGGGAGTGAGCAGTTCTTC.